The rows below give T cell receptor beta chains drawn from one sample of a study of blood T cell repertoires in COVID-19. Assay used: immunoSEQ multiplex PCR; TCRdb lists only in-frame clones, some missing. The sample holds hundreds of thousands of clones, around three quarters seen once. Material: peripheral blood. The receptors come from a woman aged 80 or over with acute or convalescent COVID-19. The CDR3 runs from the conserved cysteine through the conserved F or W.

V | CDR3
TRBV6-5 | CASSYRAIRSPLHF
TRBV6-5 | CASSPGNTEAFF
TRBV12-1 | CASSTHREGNEKLFF
TRBV11-2 | CASSAFRGSGNTIYF
TRBV5-1 | CASRAGGSYNSPLHF
TRBV6-5 | CASRQGAWGYTF
TRBV3-1/TRBV3-2 | CASRPSGSRPDTQYF
TRBV5-6 | CASSRLAGGNTDTQYF
TRBV3-1/TRBV3-2 | CASSQGGQGVAEAFF
TRBV18 | CASSPWRGAGNTIYF
TRBV5-4 | CASSKKQGAGETQYF
TRBV18 | CASSRQGVQFF
TRBV6-2/TRBV6-3 | CASSYPTGYQPQHF
TRBV19 | CASNDGGQGVEQYF
TRBV6-5 | CASSYSGTSKNTQYF
TRBV11-2 | CASSLAGSDEQYF
TRBV19 | CASRQGGNQPQHF
TRBV2 | CASSQNEKLFF
TRBV6-6 | CASSSTGGQPQHF
TRBV6-5 | CASSYGGGQPQHF
TRBV5-5 | CATQGLPGANVLTF
TRBV6-5 | CATRGVRRTTEAFF
TRBV19 | CASSKGQGTWNEQFF
TRBV29-1 | CSVNEGGAAKAFF
TRBV14 | CASSPIGAGKGPPLHF
TRBV14 | CASSPIEGRMFTEAFF
TRBV6-1 | CASSENPNMGGVGAFF
TRBV6-2/TRBV6-3 | CASSYAVTGELFF
TRBV7-2 | CASSLRQGEREQYF
TRBV3-1/TRBV3-2 | CASSPGLNYGYTF
TRBV5-6 | CASSPGEAGLYNEQFF
TRBV19 | CASSMGGLADTQYF
TRBV13 | CASSRNRERQPQHF
TRBV25-1 | CASSAPLGPTNEKLFF
TRBV5-1 | CASTRAGDPTGELFF
TRBV25-1 | CASKPTGDSSYEQYF
TRBV12-5 | CASASGLPPGELFF
TRBV7-9 | CASSPETGWNEKLFF
TRBV2 | CASRGTATNTGELFF
TRBV11-2 | CASSQQQGRYGYTF
TRBV11-2 | CASSRTTTGGQYGYTF
TRBV3-1/TRBV3-2 | CASSQGPDRGLYEQYF
TRBV9 | CASSVGLASNNEQFF
TRBV27 | CASSSRGGTQYF
TRBV28 | CASSLFGTGGTGGYTF
TRBV7-2 | CASSLEVSGGREQFF
TRBV5-1 | CASSRGGQGNEKLFF
TRBV9 | CASSVGAANRVATEAFF
TRBV6-5 | CASTADRAIEGYTF
TRBV5-4 | CASSPEGTGGDYGYTF
TRBV29-1 | CSVVKDRGATEAFF
TRBV29-1 | CSVEWLAEQYF